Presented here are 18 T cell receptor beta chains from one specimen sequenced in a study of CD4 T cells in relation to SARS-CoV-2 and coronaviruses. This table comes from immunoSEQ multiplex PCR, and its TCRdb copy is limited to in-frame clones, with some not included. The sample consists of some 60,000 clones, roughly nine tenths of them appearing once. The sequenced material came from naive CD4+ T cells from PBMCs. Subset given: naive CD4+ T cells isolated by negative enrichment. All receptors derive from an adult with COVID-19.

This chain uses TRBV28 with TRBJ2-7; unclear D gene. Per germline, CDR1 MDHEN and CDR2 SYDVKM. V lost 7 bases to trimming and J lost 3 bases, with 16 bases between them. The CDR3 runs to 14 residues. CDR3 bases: TGTGCCAGCACCTTAAATGGGGAAGTCTACGAGCAGTACTTC. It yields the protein CASTLNGEVYEQYF.

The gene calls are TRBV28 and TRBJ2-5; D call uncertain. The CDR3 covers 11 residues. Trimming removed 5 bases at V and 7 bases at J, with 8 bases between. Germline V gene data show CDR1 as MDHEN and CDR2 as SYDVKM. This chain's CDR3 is CASSLKGTQYF. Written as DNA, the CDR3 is TGTGCCAGCAGTCTCAAGGGGACCCAGTACTTC.

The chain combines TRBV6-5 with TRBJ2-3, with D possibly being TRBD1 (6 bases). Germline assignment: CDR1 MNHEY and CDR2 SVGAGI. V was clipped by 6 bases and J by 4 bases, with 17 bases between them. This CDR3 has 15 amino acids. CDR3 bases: TGTGCCAGCAGACCATGGACAGATTCCGCAGATACGCAGTATTTT. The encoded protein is CASRPWTDSADTQYF.

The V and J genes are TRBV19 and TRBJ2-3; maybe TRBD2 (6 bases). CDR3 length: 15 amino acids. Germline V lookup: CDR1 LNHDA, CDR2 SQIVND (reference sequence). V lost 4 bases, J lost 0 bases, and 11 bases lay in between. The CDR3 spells CASSTAGLSTDTQYF. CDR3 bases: TGTGCCAGTAGTACAGCGGGCCTTAGCACAGATACGCAGTATTTT.

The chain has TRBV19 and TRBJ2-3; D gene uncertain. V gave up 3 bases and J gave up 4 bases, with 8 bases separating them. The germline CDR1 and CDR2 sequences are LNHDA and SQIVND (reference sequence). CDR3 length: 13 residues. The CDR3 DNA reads TGTGCCAGTAGTATGGGGTTCCCAGATACGCAGTATTTT. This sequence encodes CASSMGFPDTQYF.

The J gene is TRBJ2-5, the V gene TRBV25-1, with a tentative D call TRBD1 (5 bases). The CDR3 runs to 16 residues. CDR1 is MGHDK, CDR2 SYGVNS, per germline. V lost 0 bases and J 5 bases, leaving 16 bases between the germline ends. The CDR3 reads CASSEYPLGASETQYF. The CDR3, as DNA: TGTGCCAGCAGTGAATACCCTCTAGGGGCGTCGGAGACCCAGTACTTC.

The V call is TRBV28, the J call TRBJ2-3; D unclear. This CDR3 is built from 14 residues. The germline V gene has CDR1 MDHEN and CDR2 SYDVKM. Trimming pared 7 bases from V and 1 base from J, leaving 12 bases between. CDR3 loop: CASNAGLGTDTQYF. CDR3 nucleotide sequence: TGTGCCAGCAACGCCGGCTTGGGCACAGATACGCAGTATTTT.

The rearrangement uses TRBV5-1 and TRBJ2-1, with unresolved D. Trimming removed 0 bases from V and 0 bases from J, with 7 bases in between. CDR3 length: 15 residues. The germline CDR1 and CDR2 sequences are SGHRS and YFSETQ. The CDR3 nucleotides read TGCGCCAGCAGCTTGGGGACGGCCTCCTACAATGAGCAGTTCTTC. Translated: CASSLGTASYNEQFF.

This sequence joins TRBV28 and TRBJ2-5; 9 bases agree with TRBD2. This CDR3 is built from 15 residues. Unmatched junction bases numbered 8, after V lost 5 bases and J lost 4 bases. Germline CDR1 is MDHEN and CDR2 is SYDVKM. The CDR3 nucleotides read TGTGCCAGCAGTCCACCTAGCGGGGCCCCAGAGACCCAGTACTTC. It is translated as CASSPPSGAPETQYF. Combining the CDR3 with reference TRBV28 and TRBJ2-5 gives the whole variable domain DVKVTQSSRYLVKRTGEKVFLECVQDMDHENMFWYRQDPGLGLRLIYFSYDVKMKEKGDIPEGYSVSREKKERFSLILESASTNQTSMYLCASSPPSGAPETQYFGPGTRLLVL.

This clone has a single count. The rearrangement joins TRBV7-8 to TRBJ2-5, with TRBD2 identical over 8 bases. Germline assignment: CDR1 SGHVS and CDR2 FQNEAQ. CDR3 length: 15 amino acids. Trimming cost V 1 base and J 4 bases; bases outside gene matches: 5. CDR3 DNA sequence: TGTGCCAGCAGCTTAGGGTGGCTAGCGGGAGAGACCCAGTACTTC. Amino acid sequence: CASSLGWLAGETQYF.

CDR3 sequence: CASSPSHPSRGYNEQFF. For the CDR3, the DNA is TGTGCCAGCTCACCATCTCACCCGAGTAGGGGCTACAATGAGCAGTTCTTC. The genes are TRBV18 and TRBJ2-1; possible D gene TRBD1, 5 bases. Germline V lookup: CDR1 KGHSH, CDR2 LQKENI. The V and J ends lost 2 bases and 3 bases respectively, with 17 bases between them. The CDR3 consists of 17 residues. The variable domain in full, completed from reference TRBV18 and TRBJ2-1, reads NAGVMQNPRHLVRRRGQEARLRCSPMKGHSHVYWYRQLPEEGLKFMVYLQKENIIDESGMPKERFSAEFPKEGPSILRIQQVVRGDSAAYFCASSPSHPSRGYNEQFFGPGTRLTVL.

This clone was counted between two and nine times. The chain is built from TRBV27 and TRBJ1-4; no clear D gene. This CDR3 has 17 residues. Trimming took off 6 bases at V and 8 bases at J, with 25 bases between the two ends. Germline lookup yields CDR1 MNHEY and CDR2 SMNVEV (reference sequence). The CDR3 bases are TGTGCCAGCAGCTACAGTCCCGGTAGGGCTGGTTGGGAAAAACTGTTTTTT. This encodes CASSYSPGRAGWEKLFF.

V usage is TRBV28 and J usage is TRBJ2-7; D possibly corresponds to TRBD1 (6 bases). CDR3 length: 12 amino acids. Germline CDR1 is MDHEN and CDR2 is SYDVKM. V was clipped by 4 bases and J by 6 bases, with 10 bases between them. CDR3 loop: CASSSTGSEQYF. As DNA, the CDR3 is TGTGCCAGCAGTTCAACAGGGTCCGAGCAGTACTTC.

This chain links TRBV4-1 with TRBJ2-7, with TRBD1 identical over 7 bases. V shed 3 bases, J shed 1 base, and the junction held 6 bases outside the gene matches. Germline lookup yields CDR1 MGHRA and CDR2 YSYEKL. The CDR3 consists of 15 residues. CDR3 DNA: TGCGCCAGCAGCCAGAGGGGGCAGGGGTCCTACGAGCAGTACTTC. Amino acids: CASSQRGQGSYEQYF.

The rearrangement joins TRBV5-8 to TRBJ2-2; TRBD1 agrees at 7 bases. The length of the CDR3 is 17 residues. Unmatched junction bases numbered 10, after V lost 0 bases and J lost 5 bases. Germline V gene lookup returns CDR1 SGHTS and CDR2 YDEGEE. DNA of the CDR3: TGTGCCAGCAGCTTGGTTGTCGGGACAGACAATACCGGGGAGCTGTTTTTT. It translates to CASSLVVGTDNTGELFF.

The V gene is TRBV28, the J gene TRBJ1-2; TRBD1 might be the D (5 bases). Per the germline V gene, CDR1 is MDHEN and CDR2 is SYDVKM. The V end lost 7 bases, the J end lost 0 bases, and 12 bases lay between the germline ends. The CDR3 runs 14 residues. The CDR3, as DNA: TGTGCCAGCAAAGCACCGGGACCTAACTATGGCTACACCTTC. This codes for CASKAPGPNYGYTF.

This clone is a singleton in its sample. The CDR3 bases are TGTGCCAGTGGTCGCGCCGCTAACACTGAAGCTTTCTTT. Encoded protein: CASGRAANTEAFF. The chain couples TRBV6-5 to TRBJ1-1, with D hard to call. The germline V gene has CDR1 MNHEY and CDR2 SVGAGI. The V and J ends lost 9 bases and 2 bases respectively, with 13 bases between them. This CDR3 has 13 residues.

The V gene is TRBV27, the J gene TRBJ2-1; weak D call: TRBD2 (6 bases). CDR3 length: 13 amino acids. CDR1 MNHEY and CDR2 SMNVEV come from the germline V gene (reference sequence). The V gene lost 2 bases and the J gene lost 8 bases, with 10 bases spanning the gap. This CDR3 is CASSLAGFHEQFF. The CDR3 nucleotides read TGTGCCAGCAGTTTAGCGGGATTCCATGAGCAGTTCTTC.